This T cell receptor beta chain was identified in a study of beta chain features in type 1 diabetes. Notes on the study in general: Naive, central memory and Treg TCRB repertoires seemed to resemble each other more closely in patients than they did in healthy donors. Patients with type 1 diabetes showed fewer VDJ junction insertions and more deletions.

With 7 bases clipped from V and 1 base from J, the junction kept 6 bases outside the gene matches. Germline V gives CDR1 SNHLY, CDR2 FYNNEI. The CDR3 consists of 15 residues. In the case of this clone: The antigen remains unidentified.

Expressed TCRB transcripts were sequenced because the entire RNA isolate underwent reverse transcription. Data came from immunoSEQ multiplex PCR; TCRdb stores just in-frame clones and leaves some out. The sample has about 160,000 clones, approximately 8.1% seen once. This clonotype originated in a man between 18 and 35 years old in good health. This chain links TRBV2 with TRBJ1-1; 10 bases map to TRBD1. Sequences were obtained from central memory CD4+ T cells from blood. The CDR3 sequence is CASTLRTGGNTEAFF. CDR3 DNA: TGTGCCAGCACACTCCGGACAGGGGGGAACACTGAAGCTTTCTTT.